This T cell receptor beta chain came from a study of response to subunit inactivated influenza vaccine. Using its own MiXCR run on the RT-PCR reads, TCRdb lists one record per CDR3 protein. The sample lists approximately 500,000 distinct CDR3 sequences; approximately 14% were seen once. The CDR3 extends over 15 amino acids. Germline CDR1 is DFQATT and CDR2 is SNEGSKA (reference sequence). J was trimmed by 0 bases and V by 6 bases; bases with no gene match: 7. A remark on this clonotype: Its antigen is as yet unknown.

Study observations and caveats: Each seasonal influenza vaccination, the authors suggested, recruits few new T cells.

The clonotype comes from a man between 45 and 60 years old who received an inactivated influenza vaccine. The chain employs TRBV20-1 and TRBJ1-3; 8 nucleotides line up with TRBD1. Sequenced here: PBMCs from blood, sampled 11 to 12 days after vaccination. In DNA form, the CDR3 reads TGCAGTGCGAGGACAGGGCTTAGCTCTGGAAACACCATATATTTT. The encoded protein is CSARTGLSSGNTIYF.